The present entry profiles one T cell receptor (beta chain) with its context. The antigen is not known. Using its own MiXCR run on the RT-PCR reads, TCRdb lists one record per CDR3 protein. Of hundreds of thousands of distinct CDR3 sequences in the sample, 15% to 20% were seen once. The data derive from a study of response to subunit inactivated influenza vaccine. Study-wide results and limits: Only a handful of new T cells, the authors suggested, are recruited with each seasonal influenza vaccination.

This CDR3 spans 15 amino acids. V gave up 5 bases and J gave up 0 bases, with 11 bases separating them. The germline V gene encodes CDR1 MDHEN and CDR2 SYDVKM. V usage is TRBV28 and J usage is TRBJ1-3, with D uncertain. This TCR came from a man between 45 and 75 years old who received an inactivated influenza vaccine. The material was CD4+ T cells sorted from PBMCs, obtained less than 30 months after vaccination. The CDR3 region has the DNA TGTGCCAGCAGTCCCCGTCCCCGCTCTGGAAACACCATATATTTT. As protein: CASSPRPRSGNTIYF.